Listed below are T cell receptor beta chains from one sample, sequenced in a study of CD8 T cells in Susac syndrome. A single record per CDR3 protein comes from TCRdb applying MiXCR to the immunoSEQ multiplex PCR reads. The sample has approximately 74,000 distinct CDR3 sequences; about 92% are singletons. Sequences were obtained from CD4+ T cells from PBMCs. The source is a human donor with Susac syndrome. CDR3s include the opening cysteine and the closing phenylalanine or tryptophan. Fields, in order: V gene, CDR3 length, D gene, J gene, CDR3 protein. The D gene is left open where the match is weak.

TRBV3-1,15,TRBD1,TRBJ1-2,CASSQVWQGAGGYTF
TRBV4-3,16,TRBD1,TRBJ2-6,CASSQGGTGRANVLTF
TRBV6-2/TRBV6-3,12,.,TRBJ1-2,CASSRRGYGYTF
TRBV14,16,TRBD1,TRBJ1-4,CASSQVTGTGGGKLFF
TRBV21-1,17,.,TRBJ2-4,CASSLIRGSGAKNIQYF
TRBV4-2,16,TRBD2,TRBJ2-3,CASSQDLAGVVDTQYF
TRBV19,19,TRBD2,TRBJ2-5,CASSHLRTSGGMYQETQYF
TRBV6-1,15,.,TRBJ1-5,CASSEMGARNQPQHF
TRBV5-1,18,TRBD1,TRBJ1-1,CASSFGVLSGTGWTEAFF
TRBV19,15,.,TRBJ2-5,CASSRGQTFQETQYF
TRBV7-9,13,.,TRBJ2-5,CASYTLGEETQYF
TRBV27,13,.,TRBJ1-1,CASFGQLNTEAFF
TRBV20-1,12,TRBD2,TRBJ2-7,CSSSGGGYEQYF
TRBV6-5,17,TRBD2,TRBJ2-5,CASSYVRLAGALETQYF
TRBV6-2/TRBV6-3,15,.,TRBJ2-7,CASSSWDSSSYEQYF
TRBV4-3,19,TRBD2,TRBJ2-2,CASSPAHSGSASGTGELFF
TRBV7-9,16,.,TRBJ2-3,CASSSSSGLSTDTQYF
TRBV3-1,14,TRBD2,TRBJ2-1,CASSRLAGENEQFF
TRBV15,13,.,TRBJ1-4,CATSSGAREKLFF
TRBV27,20,TRBD2,TRBJ2-3,CATRRKPGLAGGPLTDTQYF
TRBV25-1,17,.,TRBJ2-4,CASSEYNPGAAKNIQYF
TRBV5-3,14,.,TRBJ2-3,CASSPRNSADTQYF
TRBV20-1,13,TRBD1,TRBJ1-2,CSARTGSQNGYTF
TRBV6-6,15,.,TRBJ2-7,CAASLAGGHPDEQYF
TRBV3-1,11,.,TRBJ2-5,CASSQGGTEYF
TRBV5-6,12,.,TRBJ1-1,CASSLTNTEAFF
TRBV13,16,.,TRBJ1-2,CASSPSLGAGNYGYTF